One and the same sample provided the 27 T cell receptor beta chains below, sequenced in a study of CD8 T cells in Susac syndrome. RNA in amounts of 0.5 to 1 ug was reverse transcribed with random hexamers. TCRdb called the immunoSEQ multiplex PCR reads again in MiXCR, with one record for every CDR3 protein. The data contain 180,000 or so distinct CDR3 sequences, 85% to 95% of them singletons. Sequenced material: CD4+ T cells from PBMCs. The receptors stem from a human donor in good health.

The V gene is TRBV20-1, the J gene TRBJ2-7; 9 bases are a match to TRBD2. Germline V gene data show CDR1 as DFQATT and CDR2 as SNEGSKA (reference sequence). Trimming cost V 7 bases and J 5 bases; bases outside gene matches: 9. CDR3 length: 13 residues. CDR3 amino acids: CSVFRGGADEQYF. The DNA of the CDR3 is TGCAGTGTTTTTCGCGGGGGGGCGGACGAGCAGTACTTC.

This chain uses TRBV29-1 with TRBJ2-7; D might be TRBD1 (5 bases). Germline CDR1 and CDR2: SQVTM and ANQGSEA. The length of the CDR3 is 11 residues. The V end was cut by 7 bases, the J end by 4 bases, with 11 bases between. CDR3 nucleotides: TGCAGCGCCAGTGGACAATACGAGCAGTACTTC. Its translation is CSASGQYEQYF.

This chain uses TRBV5-4 with TRBJ2-4, with unresolved D. Germline assignment: CDR1 SGHNT and CDR2 YYREEE (reference sequence). The CDR3 is 14 residues long. Trimming took off 1 base at V and 2 bases at J, with 7 bases between the two ends. CDR3 DNA: TGTGCCAGCAGCTTGCTGGGGACCAAAAACATTCAGTACTTC. Residues: CASSLLGTKNIQYF.

The chain links TRBV9 to TRBJ2-6; D possibly corresponds to TRBD2 (7 bases). The CDR3 covers 18 residues. V lost 0 bases and J 3 bases, leaving 16 bases between the germline ends. Per germline, CDR1 SGDLS and CDR2 YYNGEE. CDR3 DNA sequence: TGTGCCAGCAGCGTAGGAACAGGGAGGGCTAGTGGGGCCAACGTCCTGACTTTC. This gives the protein CASSVGTGRASGANVLTF.

V gene TRBV4-2 combines with J gene TRBJ2-1, with D unresolved. The CDR3 covers 12 residues. CDR1 and CDR2 from the germline V gene are LGHNA and YNFKEQ. Trimming took 1 base from V and 8 from J, leaving 6 bases between them. The CDR3 here is CASSQGWDEQFF. CDR3 nucleotides: TGTGCCAGCAGCCAAGGATGGGATGAGCAGTTCTTC.

This chain links TRBV3-1 with TRBJ2-5; no firm D call. The germline CDR1 and CDR2 sequences are LGHDT and YNNKEL (reference sequence). The V end lost 0 bases, the J end lost 5 bases, and 10 bases lay between the germline ends. The CDR3 has 14 residues. CDR3 region: CASSQDSTRETQYF. The CDR3 coding sequence is TGTGCCAGCAGCCAAGATTCAACCCGGGAGACCCAGTACTTC.

The chain joins TRBV27 to TRBJ2-5, with 8 bases that match TRBD2. Germline V gene sequence: CDR1 MNHEY, CDR2 SMNVEV (reference sequence). The junction had 9 bases not matched to a gene; V was cut back by 6 bases and J by 3 bases. The CDR3 sequence is 15 residues long. CDR3 coding DNA: TGTGCCAGCAGCGTAAGGCGGGGGGATAAAGAGACCCAGTACTTC. Its translation: CASSVRRGDKETQYF.

The chain has TRBV12-3 or TRBV12-4 and TRBJ1-1; D gene uncertain. There are 14 residues in the CDR3. Trimming stripped 6 bases from V and 4 bases from J, with 15 bases between. CDR3 loop: CASSLSGAGTEAFF. The CDR3 nucleotides are TGTGCCAGCAGCCTATCAGGAGCTGGCACTGAAGCTTTCTTT.

The chain is built from TRBV10-3 and TRBJ2-2; D is unclear. V lost 3 bases, J lost 5 bases, and 1 base lay in between. The CDR3 sequence is 11 residues long. CDR1 and CDR2 (germline): ENHRY, SYGVKD. DNA for the CDR3: TGTGCCATCAGTGATACCGGGGAGCTGTTTTTT. This gives the protein CAISDTGELFF.

In its sample, this clonotype was seen once. The rearrangement joins TRBV6-2 or TRBV6-3 to TRBJ1-2, with 7 nucleotides matching TRBD1. V dropped 11 bases and J dropped 4; count of bases not matched to a gene: 10. Germline V gene sequence: CDR1 MNHEY, CDR2 SVGEGT. This CDR3 contains 13 residues. The CDR3 spells CALRDSDFYGYTF. DNA of the CDR3: TGTGCCCTAAGGGACAGCGACTTCTATGGCTACACCTTC.

The gene calls are TRBV20-1 and TRBJ2-7; 8 bases fit TRBD2. Per germline, CDR1 DFQATT and CDR2 SNEGSKA (reference sequence). The CDR3 is 14 residues long. The V gene end was trimmed by 5 bases and the J gene end by 6 bases; junction bases not matched to a gene: 12. The CDR3 loop reads CSAVSGKAASEQYV. For the CDR3, the DNA is TGCAGTGCTGTTAGCGGGAAAGCGGCCTCCGAGCAGTACGTC.

This clonotype was picked up a small number of times. The chain recombines TRBV20-1 with TRBJ2-7; no clear D. Trimming shortened V by 5 bases and J by 4 bases, and 9 bases separated the two germline ends. The CDR3 totals 11 residues. Per germline, CDR1 DFQATT and CDR2 SNEGSKA (reference sequence). CDR3 in DNA: TGCAGTGCTTTACGTAGTTACGAGCAGTACGTC. Translation: CSALRSYEQYV.

The chain recombines TRBV2 with TRBJ1-2; possible D gene TRBD1, 6 bases. CDR3 size: 15 residues. Germline CDR1 reads SNHLY; CDR2 reads FYNNEI. The germline V and J ends were trimmed by 2 bases and 3 bases, with 13 bases remaining between them. The CDR3 nucleotides are TGTGCCAGCAGTGAATACAGGGTTCCTGACTATGGCTACACCTTC. Protein product: CASSEYRVPDYGYTF.

V and J are TRBV6-5 and TRBJ2-5; a possible D gene is TRBD2 (6 bases). Germline-derived CDR1 and CDR2 are MNHEY and SVGAGI. With 7 bases removed from V and 5 bases from J, the gap between germline ends came to 14 bases. This CDR3 is 13 amino acids long. Written as DNA, the CDR3 is TGTGCCAGCACCTATGGGGCGGGGGAGACCCAGTACTTC. It yields the protein CASTYGAGETQYF.

V usage is TRBV9 and J usage is TRBJ2-3; D call uncertain. Germline values: CDR1 SGDLS, CDR2 YYNGEE. Trimming removed 4 bases at V and 2 bases at J, with 14 bases between. CDR3 length: 15 amino acids. The CDR3, as DNA: TGTGCCAGCAGCCCACGAGCGATAAACACAGATACGCAGTATTTT. As protein: CASSPRAINTDTQYF.

The chain has TRBV2 and TRBJ2-1; D unclear. The CDR3 has 14 residues. V lost 6 bases to trimming and J lost 6 bases, with 15 bases between them. Germline V lookup: CDR1 SNHLY, CDR2 FYNNEI. CDR3 coding DNA: TGTGCCAGCAGGGCCTTCGCCCGCCTCAATGAGCAGTTCTTC. As protein: CASRAFARLNEQFF.

The J gene is TRBJ2-1, the V gene TRBV28; D possibly uses TRBD1 or TRBD2 (5 bases each). Per germline, CDR1 MDHEN and CDR2 SYDVKM. The CDR3 consists of 14 residues. The germline V and J ends were trimmed by 10 bases and 2 bases, with 15 bases remaining between them. The CDR3 region has the DNA TGTGCCAACTCAGAGGGGCCCACCTACAATGAGCAGTTCTTC. Its protein product is CANSEGPTYNEQFF.

This clonotype has just one count. The chain combines TRBV20-1 with TRBJ2-7; the D gene is possibly TRBD1 (6 bases). CDR1 and CDR2 from the germline V gene are DFQATT and SNEGSKA (reference sequence). This CDR3 is 11 amino acids long. Between the trimmed V and J ends, which lost 5 bases and 3 bases, there was a span of 8 bases. This chain's CDR3 is CSAPQGYEQYV. The CDR3 DNA reads TGCAGTGCTCCACAGGGCTACGAGCAGTACGTC.

The V and J genes are TRBV11-2 and TRBJ2-7, with D hard to call. The germline V and J ends were trimmed by 1 base and 7 bases, with 11 bases remaining between them. The CDR3 consists of 13 residues. Germline CDR1 SGHAT, CDR2 FQNNGV. CDR3 protein: CASSLVGLQEQYF. The CDR3, as DNA: TGTGCCAGCAGCTTAGTTGGTTTGCAGGAGCAGTACTTC.

J is TRBJ2-7 and V is TRBV27; TRBD2 aligns across 12 bases. Per germline, CDR1 MNHEY and CDR2 SMNVEV (reference sequence). This CDR3 has 15 residues. The ends lost 4 bases at V and 3 bases at J; junction bases unmatched: 4. Here the CDR3 reads CASSSTSGGNYEQYF. DNA of the CDR3: TGTGCCAGCAGTTCCACTAGCGGGGGGAACTACGAGCAGTACTTC.

This chain connects TRBV6-5 to TRBJ2-7; 9 bases agree with TRBD1. The V gene end was trimmed by 6 bases and the J gene end by 3 bases; junction bases not matched to a gene: 9. Germline CDR1 reads MNHEY; CDR2 reads SVGAGI. The CDR3 extends over 15 amino acids. The CDR3 nucleotides are TGTGCCAGCAGGCGGGCGGGACAGGGTGACTACGAGCAGTACGTC. Amino acids: CASRRAGQGDYEQYV.

The gene calls are TRBV6-1 and TRBJ2-7; 7 nucleotides agree with TRBD1. With 4 bases clipped from V and 3 bases from J, the junction kept 3 bases outside the gene matches. Looked up from germline, CDR1 is MNHNS and CDR2 is SASEGT. The CDR3 length is 13 residues. CDR3 protein: CASSARQGYEQYV. As DNA, the CDR3 is TGTGCCAGCAGTGCCCGACAGGGCTACGAGCAGTACGTC.

The chain carries TRBV20-1 and TRBJ1-1; D is undetermined. The V gene lost 7 bases and the J gene lost 0 bases, with 6 bases spanning the gap. The germline gives CDR1 DFQATT, CDR2 SNEGSKA (reference sequence). The CDR3 is made up of 11 amino acids. The DNA for the CDR3 is TGCAGTGGAGACTTGAACACTGAAGCTTTCTTT. It yields the protein CSGDLNTEAFF.

V usage is TRBV15 and J usage is TRBJ2-3; TRBD1 agrees at 7 bases. Germline V gene sequence: CDR1 LNHNV, CDR2 YYDKDF (reference sequence). V shed 5 bases and J 2 bases; nucleotides not matched to a gene: 4. There are 14 residues in the CDR3. The CDR3 nucleotides are TGTGCCACCAGCCAGGGACAGAACACAGATACGCAGTATTTT. Translation gives CATSQGQNTDTQYF.

The chain links TRBV3-1 to TRBJ2-5, with a possible D match to TRBD2 (5 bases). Trimming removed 0 bases from V and 9 bases from J, with 14 bases in between. Germline V gene lookup returns CDR1 LGHDT and CDR2 YNNKEL (reference sequence). This CDR3 contains 14 residues. CDR3 region: CASSQDDDYSPQYF. In DNA, the CDR3 is TGTGCCAGCAGCCAAGACGACGACTATAGCCCCCAGTACTTC.

The V gene is TRBV5-1, the J gene TRBJ1-6, with TRBD1 as a possible D gene (6 bases). The CDR3 length is 16 residues. The V and J ends lost 4 bases and 5 bases respectively, with 16 bases between them. CDR1 SGHRS and CDR2 YFSETQ come from the germline V gene. The CDR3 region has the DNA TGCGCCAGCAGCCCGACAGGACCCAAAAATAATTCACCCCTCCACTTT. Translating gives CASSPTGPKNNSPLHF.

The genes are TRBV5-1 and TRBJ2-1; weak D call: TRBD2 (6 bases). The V and J ends lost 5 bases and 10 bases respectively, with 22 bases between them. CDR3 size: 15 residues. CDR1 is SGHRS and CDR2 is YFSETQ in the germline V gene. The CDR3 sequence: CASSLTEGGSPEQFF. Here the CDR3 DNA reads TGCGCCAGCAGTCTGACGGAGGGCGGTTCCCCGGAGCAGTTCTTC.